Reported below is one T cell receptor beta chain. This record comes from a study of shared clonotypes between healthy human individuals. Naive CD8 cells lacked CD45RO and underwent positive selection for CCR7, leaving out terminally differentiated effector memory CD45RA+ cells. This CDR3 region has 16 residues. V lost 3 bases and J 3 bases, leaving 17 bases between the germline ends. Looked up from germline, CDR1 is SNHLY and CDR2 is FYNNEI. In the original processing: Filtering differed since immunoSEQ provided only junctions, with no quality scores. Profiling relied on immunoSEQ multiplex PCR, and the TCRdb table lists in-frame clones only, not all of them. The V and J calls and clone size were taken over from that table, and D and trimming were inferred from the DNA. The sample lists around 1.9 million clones, 93% occurring once.

The specimen was naive CD8+ T cells from PBMCs. This chain links TRBV2 with TRBJ2-5; D ambiguous. The clonotype comes from a man younger than 35 in good health. Some clones in this sample may be carry-over from other donors' samples. The CDR3 loop reads CASSESPASSEETQYF. The CDR3 DNA reads as TGTGCCAGCAGTGAGTCTCCCGCGAGTTCGGAAGAGACCCAGTACTTC.